A single T cell receptor beta chain is shown here with its context. Its antigen is still unknown. The junction shows a germline mismatch at one end, possibly a read error. The CDR3 numbers 17 residues from cysteine through phenylalanine. This entry keeps only the CDR3 DNA: 51 bases, framed from base 1. The germline V gene sets CDR1 to SGHRS and CDR2 to YFSETQ. These data originate in a study of blood T cells in healthy people across ages (dated by TCRdb to between 2015 and 2017). With respect to the entire study: In model experiments, template switching captured roughly one uniquely barcoded TCR beta cDNA molecule for every two T cells. The study measured age-related changes in TCR beta repertoire diversity using deep sequencing normalized with unique cDNA molecular identifiers. The donors were split into four age groups: young (average around 15 years), middle-aged (over 35), aged (62) and long-lived (roughly 88). Donors of different ages were randomly distributed across sequencing lanes to avoid experimental bias. The study analyzed two additional independent replicas of 1 million unique cDNA reads from the same blood draw for two donors, one aged 18 to 29 and one aged 80 or older. The paper as a whole reports these results and caveats: The percentage of naive T cells measured by flow cytometry correlated strongly with observed TCR beta diversity. Because profiling used bulk unsorted PBMCs, naive and antigen-experienced compartments could not be compared conclusively. Because donor CMV infection status was unknown, age-related changes in expanded clonotypes were potentially confounded. Observed TCR beta diversity per million T cells fell roughly linearly with age, and a significant reduction was already apparent by age around 44. Estimates of total diversity based on one million sequenced T cells were regarded as lower bounds and as underestimates. The long-lived group showed more naive CD4+ T cells, fewer expanded clones and increased TCR diversity than the aged group, suggesting age selection.

Systemically healthy Caucasian individuals from Russia, around 38 in total and aged about 6 to 100 years, were included as donors. Each donor gave ten milliliters of peripheral blood, drawn into EDTA-treated Vacutainer tubes. Ficoll-Paque density-gradient centrifugation was used to isolate PBMCs, with at least 6.5 million per sample. Trizol reagent was used to extract total RNA from PBMCs, with at least 5 micrograms per sample. For every donor, an aliquot of PBMCs went through flow cytometry to measure the percentages of naive CD45RAhigh/CD27high T cells. Libraries were prepared through 5' RACE. Sequenced using an Illumina HiSeq 2500. A second PCR of roughly 6 to 12 cycles was performed with a sample-barcoded 5' primer and a J-beta primer mix. Each TCR beta cDNA molecule received a unique molecular identifier from a template-switch 5' adaptor carrying 12 random nucleotides. At least 3 million CDR3-containing paired-end reads were obtained from each sample. First-strand cDNA was synthesized from all RNA with the Mint cDNA synthesis kit, primed by a TRBC-specific oligonucleotide. Following uracil-DNA glycosylase treatment, all cDNA underwent a first 18-cycle PCR with the universal primers M1SS and BC2_uni_R. The authors' analysis ran thus. Normalization of each sample was performed by random selection of 1 million high-quality reads, each carrying a distinct molecular identifier. Reads with shared molecular identifiers were discarded instead of being binned into consensus sequences. MiTCR, run with a Q25 quality threshold and the strictest error-elimination algorithm, handled CDR3 identification, clonotype clustering and error correction. Lower-bound total TCR beta diversity was estimated with a nonparametric unseen species model using Euler transformation. Using fastp at Q25 and MiXCR, TCRdb reprocessed the public reads and kept productive beta chains. Rows merge per CDR3 protein into single entries with the most common DNA and genes. V and J calls and clone size were set by TCRdb, not the authors. The sample includes 650,000 to 950,000 distinct CDR3 sequences, with under 45% observed a single time. Around 21% of the sample comes from the top ten.

The chain employs TRBV5-1 and TRBJ2-7, and TRBD2 matches 9 of the central bases. The receptor was isolated from a man aged 55 to 70 in good health. What was sequenced was blood. The nucleotide sequence reads as follows: TGCGCCAGCTCTCCAAGTAGCGGGGGATTCAGTTCCTACGAGCAGAACTTC. Its translation is CASSPSSGGFSSYEQNF.